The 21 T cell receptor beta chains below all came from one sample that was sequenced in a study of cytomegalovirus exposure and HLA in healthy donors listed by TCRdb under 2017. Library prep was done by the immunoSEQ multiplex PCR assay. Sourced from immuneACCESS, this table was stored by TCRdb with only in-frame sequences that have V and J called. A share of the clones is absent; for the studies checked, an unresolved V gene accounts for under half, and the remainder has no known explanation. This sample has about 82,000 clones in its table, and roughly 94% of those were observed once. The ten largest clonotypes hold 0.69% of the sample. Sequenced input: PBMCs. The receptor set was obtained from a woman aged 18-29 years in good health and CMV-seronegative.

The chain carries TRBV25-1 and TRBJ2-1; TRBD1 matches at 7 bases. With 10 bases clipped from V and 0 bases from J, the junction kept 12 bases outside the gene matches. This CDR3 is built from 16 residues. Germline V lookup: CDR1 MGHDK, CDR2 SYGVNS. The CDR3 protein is CATQKRGLSSYNEQFF. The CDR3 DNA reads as TGTGCCACCCAGAAGAGGGGGCTCAGCTCCTACAATGAGCAGTTCTTC. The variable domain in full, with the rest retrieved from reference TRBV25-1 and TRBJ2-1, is EADIYQTPRYLVIGTGKKITLECSQTMGHDKMYWYQQDPGMELHLIHYSYGVNSTEKGDLSSESTVSRIRTEHFPLTLESARPSHTSQYLCATQKRGLSSYNEQFFGPGTRLTVL.

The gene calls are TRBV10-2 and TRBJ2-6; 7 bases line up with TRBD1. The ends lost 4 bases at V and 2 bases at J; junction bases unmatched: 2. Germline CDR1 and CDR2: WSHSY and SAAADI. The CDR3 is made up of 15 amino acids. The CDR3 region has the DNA TGCGCCAGCAGTGCGACAGGGCCTGGGGCCAACGTCCTGACTTTC. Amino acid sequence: CASSATGPGANVLTF.

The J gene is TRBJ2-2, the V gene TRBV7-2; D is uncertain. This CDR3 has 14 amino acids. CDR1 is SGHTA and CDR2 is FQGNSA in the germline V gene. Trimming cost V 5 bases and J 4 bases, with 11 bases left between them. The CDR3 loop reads CASSTRHPTGELFF. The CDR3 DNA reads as TGTGCCAGCAGCACCCGACACCCCACCGGGGAGCTGTTTTTT.

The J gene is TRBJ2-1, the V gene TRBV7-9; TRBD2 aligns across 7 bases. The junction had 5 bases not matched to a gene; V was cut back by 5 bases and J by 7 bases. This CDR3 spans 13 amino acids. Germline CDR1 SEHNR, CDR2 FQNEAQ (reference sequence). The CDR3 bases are TGTGCCAGCAGCCAGGGACTACTGAATGAGCAGTTCTTC. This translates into CASSQGLLNEQFF.

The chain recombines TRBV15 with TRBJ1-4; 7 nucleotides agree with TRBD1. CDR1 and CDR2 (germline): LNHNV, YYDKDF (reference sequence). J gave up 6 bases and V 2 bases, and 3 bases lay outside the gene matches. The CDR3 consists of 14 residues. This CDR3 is CATSRFGTDEKLFF. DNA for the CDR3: TGTGCCACCAGCAGATTTGGGACAGATGAAAAACTGTTTTTT.

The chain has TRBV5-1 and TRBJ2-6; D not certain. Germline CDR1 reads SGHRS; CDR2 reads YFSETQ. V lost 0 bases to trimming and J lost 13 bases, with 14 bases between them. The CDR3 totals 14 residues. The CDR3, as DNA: TGCGCCAGCAGCTTGGCCAACACCTTTTCAGTCCTGACTTTC. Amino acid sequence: CASSLANTFSVLTF.

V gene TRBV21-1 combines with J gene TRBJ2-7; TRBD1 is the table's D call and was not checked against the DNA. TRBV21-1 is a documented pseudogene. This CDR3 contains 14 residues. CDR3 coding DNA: TGTGCCAGCAGCTTATTACAGGGGACCTACGAGCAGTACTTC. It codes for CASSLLQGTYEQYF.

The CDR3 loop is CSAKKEEQFF. DNA for the CDR3: TGCAGTGCTAAGAAGGAGGAGCAGTTCTTC. This chain uses TRBV20-1 with TRBJ2-1; D is unresolved. Trimming took off 4 bases at V and 10 bases at J, with 8 bases between the two ends. The CDR3 loop spans 10 amino acids. The germline gives CDR1 DFQATT, CDR2 SNEGSKA (reference sequence).

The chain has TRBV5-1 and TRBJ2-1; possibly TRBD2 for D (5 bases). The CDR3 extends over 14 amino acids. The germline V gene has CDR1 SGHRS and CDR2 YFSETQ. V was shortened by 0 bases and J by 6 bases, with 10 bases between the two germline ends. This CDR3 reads CASSLGERINEQFF. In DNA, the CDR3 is TGCGCCAGCAGCTTGGGGGAGCGGATCAATGAGCAGTTCTTC.

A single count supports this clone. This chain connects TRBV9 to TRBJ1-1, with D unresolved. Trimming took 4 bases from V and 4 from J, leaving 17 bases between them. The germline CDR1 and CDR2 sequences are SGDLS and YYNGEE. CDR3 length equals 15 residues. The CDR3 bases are TGTGCCAGCAGCCCCTGGGAGGGTGAACCCACTGAAGCTTTCTTT. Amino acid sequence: CASSPWEGEPTEAFF. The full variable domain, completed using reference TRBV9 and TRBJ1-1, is DSGVTQTPKHLITATGQRVTLRCSPRSGDLSVYWYQQSLDQGLQFLIQYYNGEERAKGNILERFSAQQFPDLHSELNLSSLELGDSALYFCASSPWEGEPTEAFFGQGTRLTVV.

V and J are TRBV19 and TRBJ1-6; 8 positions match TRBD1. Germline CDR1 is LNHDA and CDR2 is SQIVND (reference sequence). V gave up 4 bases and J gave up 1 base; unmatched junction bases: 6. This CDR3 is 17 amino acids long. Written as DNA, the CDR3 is TGTGCCAGTAGTAACGGACAGGGCCGGTCCTATAATTCACCCCTCCACTTT. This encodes CASSNGQGRSYNSPLHF.

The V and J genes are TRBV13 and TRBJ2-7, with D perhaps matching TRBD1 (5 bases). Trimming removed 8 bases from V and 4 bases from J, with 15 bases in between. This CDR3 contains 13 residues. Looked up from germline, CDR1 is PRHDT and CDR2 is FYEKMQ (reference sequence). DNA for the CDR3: TGTGCCAGCTACAGGCCCAGGCCTTACGAGCAGTACTTC. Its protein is CASYRPRPYEQYF.

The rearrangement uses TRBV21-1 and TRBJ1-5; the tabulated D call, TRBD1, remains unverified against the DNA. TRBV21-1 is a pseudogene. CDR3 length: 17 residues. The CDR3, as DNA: TGTGCCAGCAGCAACCCCCGCCGACAGTATAGCAATCAGCCCCAGCATTTT. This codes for CASSNPRRQYSNQPQHF.

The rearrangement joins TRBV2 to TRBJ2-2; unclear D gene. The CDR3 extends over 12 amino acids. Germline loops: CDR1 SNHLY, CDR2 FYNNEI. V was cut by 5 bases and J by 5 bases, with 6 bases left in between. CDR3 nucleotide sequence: TGTGCCAGCAGTCTCGGGACCGGGGAGCTGTTTTTT. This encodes CASSLGTGELFF.

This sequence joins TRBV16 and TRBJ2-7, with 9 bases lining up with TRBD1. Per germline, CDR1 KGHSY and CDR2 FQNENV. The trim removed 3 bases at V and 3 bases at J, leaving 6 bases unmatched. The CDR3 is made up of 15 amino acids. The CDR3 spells CASSHRDRVGYEQYF. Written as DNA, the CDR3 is TGTGCCAGCAGCCACCGGGACAGGGTGGGCTACGAGCAGTACTTC.

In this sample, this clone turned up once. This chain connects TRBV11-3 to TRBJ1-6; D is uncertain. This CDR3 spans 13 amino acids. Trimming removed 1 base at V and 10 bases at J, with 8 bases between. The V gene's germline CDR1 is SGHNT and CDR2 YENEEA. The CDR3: CASSLGVRSPLHF. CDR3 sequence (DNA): TGTGCCAGCAGCTTAGGGGTGAGGTCACCCCTCCACTTT.

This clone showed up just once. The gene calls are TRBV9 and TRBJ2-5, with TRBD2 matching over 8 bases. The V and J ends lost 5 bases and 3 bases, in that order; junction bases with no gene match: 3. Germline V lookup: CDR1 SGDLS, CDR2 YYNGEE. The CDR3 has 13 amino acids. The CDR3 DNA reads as TGTGCCAGCAGAGCGGGAGCGGAAGAGACCCAGTACTTC. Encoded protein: CASRAGAEETQYF.

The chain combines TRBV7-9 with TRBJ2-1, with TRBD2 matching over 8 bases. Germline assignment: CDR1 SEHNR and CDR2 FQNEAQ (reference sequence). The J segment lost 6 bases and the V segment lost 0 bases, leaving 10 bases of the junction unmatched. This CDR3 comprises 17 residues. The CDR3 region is CASSLAQTSVSGNEQFF. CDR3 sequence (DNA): TGTGCCAGCAGCTTAGCGCAGACTAGCGTATCGGGCAATGAGCAGTTCTTC. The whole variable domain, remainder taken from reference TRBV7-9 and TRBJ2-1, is DTGVSQNPRHKITKRGQNVTFRCDPISEHNRLYWYRQTLGQGPEFLTYFQNEAQLEKSRLLSDRFSAERPKGSFSTLEIQRTEQGDSAMYLCASSLAQTSVSGNEQFFGPGTRLTVL.

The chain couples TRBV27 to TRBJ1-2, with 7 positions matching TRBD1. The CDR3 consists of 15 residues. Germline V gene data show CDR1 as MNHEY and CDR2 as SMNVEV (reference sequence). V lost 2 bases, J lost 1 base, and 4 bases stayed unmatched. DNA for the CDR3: TGTGCCAGCAGTTTAAAGGGGACAGATAACTATGGCTACACCTTC. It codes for CASSLKGTDNYGYTF.

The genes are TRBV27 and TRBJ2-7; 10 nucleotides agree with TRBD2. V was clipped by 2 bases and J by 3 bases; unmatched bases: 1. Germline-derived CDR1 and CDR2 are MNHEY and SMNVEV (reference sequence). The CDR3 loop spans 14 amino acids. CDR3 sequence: CASSLASGSYEQYF. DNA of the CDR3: TGTGCCAGCAGTTTAGCTAGCGGGAGCTACGAGCAGTACTTC.

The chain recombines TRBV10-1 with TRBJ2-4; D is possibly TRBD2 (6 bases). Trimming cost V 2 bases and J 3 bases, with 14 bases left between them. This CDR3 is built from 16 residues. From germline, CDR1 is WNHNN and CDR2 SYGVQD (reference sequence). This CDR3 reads CASSEAGLEVKNIQYF. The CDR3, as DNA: TGCGCCAGCAGTGAGGCGGGGTTGGAAGTCAAAAACATTCAGTACTTC.